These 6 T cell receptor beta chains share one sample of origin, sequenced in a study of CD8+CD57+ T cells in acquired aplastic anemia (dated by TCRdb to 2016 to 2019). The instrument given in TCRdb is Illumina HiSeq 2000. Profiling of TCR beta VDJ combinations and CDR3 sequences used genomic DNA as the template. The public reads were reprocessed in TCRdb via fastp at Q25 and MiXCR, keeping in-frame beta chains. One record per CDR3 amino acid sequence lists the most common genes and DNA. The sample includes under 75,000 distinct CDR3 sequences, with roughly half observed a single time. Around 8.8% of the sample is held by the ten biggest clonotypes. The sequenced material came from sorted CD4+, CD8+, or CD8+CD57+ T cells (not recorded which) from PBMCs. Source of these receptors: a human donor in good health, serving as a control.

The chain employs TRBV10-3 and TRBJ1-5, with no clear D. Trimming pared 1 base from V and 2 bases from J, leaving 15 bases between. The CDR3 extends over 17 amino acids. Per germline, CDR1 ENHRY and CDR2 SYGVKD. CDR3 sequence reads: CAISEYEGGGGNQPQHF. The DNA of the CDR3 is TGTGCCATCAGTGAGTATGAGGGCGGCGGGGGCAATCAGCCCCAGCATTTT.

CDR3 sequence (DNA): TGTGCCAGCAGCGCCAGACAGGGAGGCTCTGACGAGCAGTACTTC. The encoded protein is CASSARQGGSDEQYF. V gene TRBV9 combines with J gene TRBJ2-7, with D possibly TRBD1 on 7 matching bases. Per germline, CDR1 SGDLS and CDR2 YYNGEE. V lost 3 bases and J 5 bases, leaving 18 bases between the germline ends. This CDR3 has 15 amino acids.

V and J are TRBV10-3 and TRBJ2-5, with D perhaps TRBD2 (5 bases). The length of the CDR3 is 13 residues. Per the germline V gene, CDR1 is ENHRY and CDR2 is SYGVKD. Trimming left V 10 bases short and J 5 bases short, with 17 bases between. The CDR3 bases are TGTGCCAGTGGCGGGTTGGAGGTGGAGACCCAGTACTTC. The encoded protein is CASGGLEVETQYF.

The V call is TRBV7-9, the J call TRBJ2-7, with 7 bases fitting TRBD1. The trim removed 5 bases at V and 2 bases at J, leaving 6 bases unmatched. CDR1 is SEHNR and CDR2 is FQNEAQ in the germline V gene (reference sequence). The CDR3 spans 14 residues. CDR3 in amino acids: CASSHRDRTYEQYF. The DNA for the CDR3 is TGTGCCAGCAGCCACCGGGACAGAACCTACGAGCAGTACTTC.

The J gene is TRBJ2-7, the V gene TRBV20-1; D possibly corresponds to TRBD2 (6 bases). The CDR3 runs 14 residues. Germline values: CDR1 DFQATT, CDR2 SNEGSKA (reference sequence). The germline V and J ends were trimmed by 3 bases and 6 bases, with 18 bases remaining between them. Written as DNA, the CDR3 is TGCAGTGCTAGGGGGGGTCAGGGCGGTATCGAGCAGTACTTC. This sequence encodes CSARGGQGGIEQYF.

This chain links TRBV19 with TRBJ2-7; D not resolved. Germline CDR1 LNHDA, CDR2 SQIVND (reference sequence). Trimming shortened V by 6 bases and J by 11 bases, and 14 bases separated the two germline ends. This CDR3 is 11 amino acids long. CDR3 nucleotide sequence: TGTGCCAGTAGACTCTCAATATGGGAGTACGTC. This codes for CASRLSIWEYV.